The rows below give T cell receptor beta chains drawn from one sample of a study of T cell responses to AZD1222 COVID-19 vaccine. Repertoires were generated with immunoSEQ multiplex PCR, while TCRdb's copy carries only in-frame clones and drops some. The sample includes some 140,000 clones, roughly nine tenths seen only once; the top ten take over 15%. The starting material was peripheral blood, obtained on day 0 of AZD1222 vaccination. These receptors all stem from an adult in good health. The CDR3 runs from the conserved cysteine through the conserved F or W. The D gene is left open where the match is weak. Clone size is shown for a subset of rows, as once, few, many or a class of expanded clone.

j_gene	len	v_gene	abundance	d_gene	CDR3nt	CDR3aa
TRBJ1-6	14	TRBV30	NA	NA	TGTGCCTGGAGTACCAGCTACAATAATTCACCCCTCCACTTT	CAWSTSYNNSPLHF
TRBJ2-5	15	TRBV12-5	NA	NA	TGTGCTAGTGGTTTGCTCAAATCAGGGGATGAGACCCAGTACTTC	CASGLLKSGDETQYF
TRBJ1-1	15	TRBV19	NA	NA	TGTGCCAGTAGAGACCCTGGACGATTGGGAACTGAAGCTTTCTTT	CASRDPGRLGTEAFF
TRBJ1-5	15	TRBV2	NA	NA	TGTGCCAGCAGCGGCGGGGCAGCCTCAAATCAGCCCCAGCATTTT	CASSGGAASNQPQHF
TRBJ2-5	14	TRBV5-1	NA	NA	TGCGCCAGCGCCAGTTGGGGGAGTGGGGAGACCCAGTACTTC	CASASWGSGETQYF
TRBJ2-7	15	TRBV4-1	once	TRBD2	TGCGCCAGCAGATATAGCGGGAGTGGTTCCTACGAGCAGTACTTC	CASRYSGSGSYEQYF
TRBJ2-5	12	TRBV5-4	NA	NA	TGTGCCAGCAGCCCGTACCAAGAGACCCAGTACTTC	CASSPYQETQYF
TRBJ1-3	16	TRBV6-2/TRBV6-3	NA	TRBD1	TGTGCCAGCAGTTGGAACAGGGGGCAATCTGGAAACACCATATATTTT	CASSWNRGQSGNTIYF
TRBJ2-5	12	TRBV29-1	NA	NA	TGCAGCGCAACCGGGACAAAAGAGACCCAGTACTTC	CSATGTKETQYF
TRBJ1-5	14	TRBV19	NA	NA	TGTGCCAGTACCCAAGGGCGCCTGGCTCAGCCCCAGCATTTT	CASTQGRLAQPQHF
TRBJ2-7	15	TRBV6-2/TRBV6-3	NA	TRBD1	TGTGCCAGCAGTTACCGGGACAGGGGCTCCTACGAGCAGTACTTC	CASSYRDRGSYEQYF
TRBJ1-1	13	TRBV30	NA	NA	TGTGCCTTTGGGGGGGCTCCGAACACTGAAGCTTTCTTT	CAFGGAPNTEAFF
TRBJ2-1	14	TRBV5-1	NA	NA	TGCGCCAGCAGCGTCCAGGGAAGCGACAATGAGCAGTTCTTC	CASSVQGSDNEQFF
TRBJ2-1	19	TRBV14	few	TRBD2	TGTGCCAGCAGCCAAGTAATAGGACTAGCGGGAGGGTCCTACAATGAGCAGTTCTTC	CASSQVIGLAGGSYNEQFF
TRBJ1-5	15	TRBV30	few	TRBD1	TGTGCCTGGAATCCCGGACAGGGAAGCAATCAGCCCCAGCATTTT	CAWNPGQGSNQPQHF
TRBJ1-1	14	TRBV28	NA	NA	TGTGCCAGCAGTTTGCTTAGTCAGAACACTGAAGCTTTCTTT	CASSLLSQNTEAFF
TRBJ1-1	16	TRBV6-2/TRBV6-3	NA	TRBD1	TGTGCCAGCAGTCGACGGGACAGGGGCGCGGGCACTGAAGCTTTCTTT	CASSRRDRGAGTEAFF
TRBJ2-1	17	TRBV7-9	once	TRBD2	TGTGCCAGCAGCTCCCGGGGGGGCGGGAGCTCCTACAATGAGCAGTTCTTC	CASSSRGGGSSYNEQFF
TRBJ2-5	18	TRBV3-1/TRBV3-2	NA	NA	TGTGCCAGCAGCCAAGTTCTACGGGGGACCCAGGGCGGAAAGACCCAGTACTTC	CASSQVLRGTQGGKTQYF
TRBJ1-2	11	TRBV5-1	NA	TRBD1	TGCGCCAGCAGCTCGGGACAGGGAAGCACCTTC	CASSSGQGSTF
TRBJ2-5	14	TRBV6-2/TRBV6-3	NA	TRBD2	TGTGCCAGCAGCCGTCTAGCGGGGGCTGGGACCCAGTACTTC	CASSRLAGAGTQYF
TRBJ2-7	13	TRBV7-8	NA	NA	TGTGCCAGCAGCTCGAGACTAGATTACGAGCAGTACTTC	CASSSRLDYEQYF
TRBJ1-4	15	TRBV27	NA	NA	TGTGCCAGCAGACTACAGACAACAACTAATGAAAAACTGTTTTTT	CASRLQTTTNEKLFF
TRBJ1-2	14	TRBV11-2	NA	NA	TGTGCCAGCAGCTTAGGGGGGAGAGTCTATGGCTACACCTTC	CASSLGGRVYGYTF
TRBJ2-7	13	TRBV5-1	NA	TRBD2	TGCGCCAGCAGCTTAGCGGGAGTCTACGAGCAGTACTTC	CASSLAGVYEQYF
TRBJ2-5	15	TRBV11-2	NA	NA	TGTGCCAGCAGCTCATTCCACGGGGCTGGGGAGACCCAGTACTTC	CASSSFHGAGETQYF
TRBJ1-5	13	TRBV27	NA	NA	TGTGCCAGCAGTTACACCAGCAATCAGCCCCAGCATTTT	CASSYTSNQPQHF
TRBJ1-1	15	TRBV6-2/TRBV6-3	NA	NA	TGTGCCAGCAGTTACTCGAGAGGACTAGAAACTGAAGCTTTCTTT	CASSYSRGLETEAFF
TRBJ1-1	15	TRBV5-4	NA	NA	TGTGCCAGCAGCTTGGGTTGGGGGGAATATACTGAAGCTTTCTTT	CASSLGWGEYTEAFF
TRBJ2-1	15	TRBV7-2	NA	TRBD2	TGTGCCAGCAGCCGTGACGGGGCGGGGGATGAGGTGCAGTTCTTC	CASSRDGAGDEVQFF
TRBJ2-1	14	TRBV7-9	few	NA	TGTGCCAGCAGCTTTAATGGACGAAGTAATGAGCAGTTCTTC	CASSFNGRSNEQFF
TRBJ1-1	15	TRBV7-2	once	NA	TGTGCCAGCAGCCTTGAAGGGGGAGGGGACACTGAAGCTTTCTTT	CASSLEGGGDTEAFF
TRBJ2-1	16	TRBV28	NA	NA	TGTGCCACCCTGACCTCCGAGGGAAGCTCCTACAATGAGCAGTTCTTC	CATLTSEGSSYNEQFF
TRBJ2-7	13	TRBV6-5	NA	NA	TGTGCCAGCAGTTACCAGGGCCCATACGAGCAGTACTTC	CASSYQGPYEQYF
TRBJ1-1	13	TRBV19	NA	TRBD1	TGTGCCAGTACTAACAGGGGATTCACTGAAGCTTTCTTT	CASTNRGFTEAFF
TRBJ1-2	12	TRBV15	NA	NA	TGTGCCACCAGCAGAGGGGACGTGGGCTACACCTTC	CATSRGDVGYTF
TRBJ2-1	14	TRBV7-8	NA	NA	TGTGCCAGCAGCCTAGATGGTGGTGGCGCTGAGCAGTTCTTC	CASSLDGGGAEQFF
TRBJ1-5	15	TRBV5-5	NA	NA	TGTGCCAGCAGCTTGGCCGGGGCTAGCAATCAGCCCCAGCATTTT	CASSLAGASNQPQHF
TRBJ1-2	16	TRBV9	NA	TRBD1	TGTGCCAGCAGCGTAGGAGGACAGGGGTTATACTATGGCTACACCTTC	CASSVGGQGLYYGYTF
TRBJ2-7	16	TRBV6-1	NA	TRBD1	TGTGCCAGCAGTGAAGCGCAAGGACAGGGTGTCTACGAGCAGTACTTC	CASSEAQGQGVYEQYF
TRBJ1-4	17	TRBV6-9	NA	NA	TGTGCCAGCAGTTATACGGCGCTACAGGGAACTAATGAAAAACTGTTTTTT	CASSYTALQGTNEKLFF
TRBJ2-7	12	TRBV10-3	NA	NA	TGTGCCATCAGTGAACCGTGGAACGAGCAGTACTTC	CAISEPWNEQYF
TRBJ2-1	15	TRBV5-1	NA	TRBD2	TGCGCCAGCAGCTTGGGGACTAGCGGGGACGATGAGCAGTTCTTC	CASSLGTSGDDEQFF
TRBJ1-2	13	TRBV5-8	NA	NA	TGTGCCAGCAGCTTGAAGGGCTACTATGGCTACACCTTC	CASSLKGYYGYTF
TRBJ2-6	17	TRBV7-9	NA	NA	TGTGCCAGCAGCCGACCAGGTATGGGATCTGGGGCCAACGTCCTGACTTTC	CASSRPGMGSGANVLTF
TRBJ2-6	18	TRBV3-1/TRBV3-2	NA	NA	TGTGCCAGCAGTTTTCGAGGAACTATCGACTCTGGGGCCAACGTCCTGACTTTC	CASSFRGTIDSGANVLTF
TRBJ2-2	13	TRBV7-2	NA	NA	TGTGCCAGCAGTCGGACAGAAGCCGGGGAGCTGTTTTTT	CASSRTEAGELFF
TRBJ1-4	12	TRBV11-2	NA	NA	TGTGCCAGCAGCATCCGAGAGGAAAAACTGTTTTTT	CASSIREEKLFF
TRBJ1-1	14	TRBV5-1	NA	NA	TGCGCCAGCAGCTTAGTAGGGATGAACACTGAAGCTTTCTTT	CASSLVGMNTEAFF
TRBJ1-5	16	TRBV19	NA	TRBD1	TGTGCCAGTAGTATCCTACCGGGACAGGGCAATCAGCCCCAGCATTTT	CASSILPGQGNQPQHF
TRBJ1-1	14	TRBV19	NA	TRBD1	TGTGCCAGTAGTACTCAGGGGGCTGGCACTGAAGCTTTCTTT	CASSTQGAGTEAFF
TRBJ1-3	15	TRBV11-2	NA	NA	TGTGCCAGCACCCGATTAGGGGACTCTGGAAACACCATATATTTT	CASTRLGDSGNTIYF
TRBJ2-2	15	TRBV6-5	NA	NA	TGTGCCAGCAGTAAGCAGCCTTCGAACACCGGGGAGCTGTTTTTT	CASSKQPSNTGELFF
TRBJ2-5	14	TRBV7-6	NA	TRBD1	TGTGCCAGCAGCCCTAGGACAGGGCCAGAGACCCAGTACTTC	CASSPRTGPETQYF
TRBJ1-2	15	TRBV30	NA	NA	TGTGCCTGGAGTGGGGGTGGGGGGCAGAAATATGGCTACACCTTC	CAWSGGGGQKYGYTF
TRBJ2-7	15	TRBV5-8	NA	TRBD2	TGTGCCAGCAGCTTGGGGAGGCGGGGGTTCTACGAGCAGTACTTC	CASSLGRRGFYEQYF
TRBJ2-7	15	TRBV6-5	NA	NA	TGTGCCAGCAGCGCCTCGATAGGGAACAACTACGAGCAGTACTTC	CASSASIGNNYEQYF
TRBJ2-7	14	TRBV7-8	few	NA	TGTGCCAGCAGCCTAGGTGGGACCTCCTACGAGCAGTACTTC	CASSLGGTSYEQYF
TRBJ2-1	14	TRBV27	NA	NA	TGTGCCAGCAGTCGGGGGAGCTCCTACAATGAGCAGTTCTTC	CASSRGSSYNEQFF
TRBJ1-1	14	TRBV30	NA	NA	TGTGCCTGGAGTGTAATGCAGCTGAACACTGAAGCTTTCTTT	CAWSVMQLNTEAFF